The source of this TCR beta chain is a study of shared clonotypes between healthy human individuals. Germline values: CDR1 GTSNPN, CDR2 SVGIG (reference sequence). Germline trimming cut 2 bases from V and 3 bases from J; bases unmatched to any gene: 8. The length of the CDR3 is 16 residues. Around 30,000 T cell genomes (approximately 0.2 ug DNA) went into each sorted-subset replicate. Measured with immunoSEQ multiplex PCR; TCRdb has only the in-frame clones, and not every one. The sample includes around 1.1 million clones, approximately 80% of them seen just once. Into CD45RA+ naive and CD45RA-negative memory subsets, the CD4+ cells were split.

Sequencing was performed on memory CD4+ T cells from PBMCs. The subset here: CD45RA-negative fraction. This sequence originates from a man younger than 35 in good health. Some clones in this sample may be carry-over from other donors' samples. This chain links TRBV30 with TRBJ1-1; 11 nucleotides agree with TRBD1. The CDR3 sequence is CAWSLGQGVGDTEAFF. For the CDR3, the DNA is TGTGCCTGGAGTTTGGGACAGGGGGTCGGGGACACTGAAGCTTTCTTT.